This T cell receptor (beta chain) originates from a study of radiation and T cells in renal cell carcinoma (TCRdb year 2020). About the full investigation: Samples were obtained from a clinical trial, in which 15 Gy stereotactic body radiation therapy was delivered to primary renal cell carcinomas and nephrectomy was performed 4 weeks later. TCR beta sequencing covered some 55 samples in total, comprising some 25 tumors and approximately 27 peripheral blood samples. A total of 3.5 million to 4.5 million unique CDR3 nucleotide sequences, encoding 2.8 million or so unique CDR3 amino acid sequences, were found across all 50 or so samples. Here is what the overall study found, with its caveats: An increase in top tumor clonotypes in blood was observed from baseline to 2 weeks post-radiation, followed by contraction by 4 weeks, which was taken to suggest transient expansion of tumor-resident clones. Because no pretreatment tumor biopsies were available, whether clonotypes were present in the tumor at baseline could not be determined. Because the trial had a single-armed design, the trial could not examine how radiation dose or scheduling affected the TCR repertoire. Dynamics of the blood repertoire were not tracked past 4 weeks after treatment.

V is clipped by 0 bases and J by 6 bases, and the sequence between their germline boundaries is 9 bases long. Including the terminal cysteine and phenylalanine, the CDR3 comprises 14 residues. Only the CDR3 DNA stays, 42 bases, in frame from base 1. The germline V gene provides CDR1 MNHNS and CDR2 SASEGT. Concerning this clone: There is no known antigen for this receptor. It has no much larger one-base neighbor in the sample; base qualities were not kept.

The time point label for this specimen denotes: baseline pretreatment blood. The sample's treatment or condition label, in plain terms: 15 Gy SBRT to primary tumor, nephrectomy 4 weeks later. Serial peripheral blood from radiation-treated patients was sampled at baseline, 2 weeks and 4 weeks after SBRT to track tumor-enriched clonotypes. Every patient's renal cell carcinoma showed clear cell pathology. Genomic DNA for TCR sequencing was prepared using the QIAamp DNA Blood Mini Kit (Qiagen). The analyses included only samples that passed all quality control checks. TCR beta libraries were generated from genomic DNA with the immunoSEQ kit, following the manufacturer's recommendations. To prepare libraries, a first multiplex PCR with proprietary primers was run, followed by a second PCR that added unique barcodes, and a bead cleanup was done after each round. Each sample batch included a kit-provided positive control reaction and a negative control reaction. The final libraries were assessed on an Agilent 4200 TapeStation D1000 ScreenTape, pooled by volume, and quantified by qPCR. Sequencing ran on an Illumina NextSeq500 with a MidOutput 150-cycle cartridge, using 156 Read1 and 15 Index1 cycles with kit custom primers. The pooled library was loaded at around 1.1 pM, and about 19% PhiX control was spiked in. The published analysis was carried out like this. The vendor-processed data were analyzed in R, and a clonotype was defined as all T cells that share the same CDR3 nucleotide sequence. In the clone abundance analyses, frequencies were normalized to the 10,000 most abundant clones in each sample. Public T cell clones, averaging fewer than five per sample, were removed before analysis. A difference in abundance of at least 32-fold between compartments was used to define tumor-enriched and baseline blood-enriched clonotypes. Clonotypes expanded or contracted between blood time points were identified with a beta-binomial differential abundance model. Tumor-blood repertoire similarity was measured with the Baroni-Urbani and Buser coefficient, and group comparisons used two-tailed Wilcoxon tests in R. TCRdb took this table from immuneACCESS and kept in-frame rearrangements with V and J called. Such tables lack part of the clones; where checked against another copy, unresolved V genes explain under half of the gap, and the rest is unexplained. V and J calls and clone size are given by that table; D and trimming were obtained from the DNA. The sample has about 130,000 clones on record, 88% of them singletons. The leading ten clones occupy around 13% of the sample.

The sequence joins TRBV6-1 to TRBJ1-5; the D gene identity is not certain. The specimen comprised blood, sampled from a patient whose treatment included radiotherapy and nephrectomy. The clonotype originates from a woman aged 50 to 60 with renal cell carcinoma. In nucleotides, the sequence is TGTGCCAGCAGTGAAGCGGGGATTATTCAGCCCCAGCATTTT. This gives the protein CASSEAGIIQPQHF.